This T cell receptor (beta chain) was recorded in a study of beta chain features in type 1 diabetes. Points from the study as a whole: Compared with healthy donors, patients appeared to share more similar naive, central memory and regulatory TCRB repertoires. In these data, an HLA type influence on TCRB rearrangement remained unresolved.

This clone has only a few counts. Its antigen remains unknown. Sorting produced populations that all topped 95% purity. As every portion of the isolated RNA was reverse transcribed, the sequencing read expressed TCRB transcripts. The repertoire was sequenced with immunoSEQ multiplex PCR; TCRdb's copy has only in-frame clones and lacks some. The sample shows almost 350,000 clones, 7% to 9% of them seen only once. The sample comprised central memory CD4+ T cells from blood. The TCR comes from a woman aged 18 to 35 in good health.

In nucleotides, the CDR3 is TGTGCCAGCAGCTCGGGGCAGGGGGCCCGCTATGGCTACACCTTC. Translated, it gives CASSSGQGARYGYTF. The chain has TRBV7-2 and TRBJ1-2; TRBD1 matches at 8 bases. V shed 4 bases and J 4 bases; nucleotides not matched to a gene: 8. The germline V gene encodes CDR1 SGHTA and CDR2 FQGNSA. CDR3 length: 15 amino acids.